Listed here are 23 T cell receptor beta chains from one sample, sequenced in a study of T cells in Graves' hyperthyroidism and ophthalmopathy. Template material for amplifying TCR beta CDR3 regions consisted of RNA transcripts. HTBI primers were the set used in a first-round RT-PCR of the TCR CDR3. TCRdb reprocessed the multiplex PCR reads via MiXCR and lists one record per CDR3 protein. The sample lists some 350,000 distinct CDR3 sequences, about an eighth occurring once. Specimen: blood. The receptors shown here come from a woman aged 35 to 49 with Graves' ophthalmopathy.

The V call is TRBV30, the J call TRBJ1-5; TRBD1 might be the D (5 bases). V was cut by 3 bases and J by 6 bases, with 21 bases left in between. Germline loops: CDR1 GTSNPN, CDR2 SVGIG (reference sequence). The CDR3 totals 16 residues. CDR3 sequence (DNA): TGTGCCTGGAGCTTTGGTCCAGGCAGGGTAGGTCAGCCCCAGCATTTT. This gives the protein CAWSFGPGRVGQPQHF. The variable domain in full, with the rest retrieved from reference TRBV30 and TRBJ1-5, is SQTIHQWPATLVQPVGSPLSLECTVEGTSNPNLYWYRQAAGRGLQLLFYSVGIGQISSEVPQNLSASRPQDRQFILSSKKLLLSDSGFYLCAWSFGPGRVGQPQHFGDGTRLSIL.

The V and J genes are TRBV9 and TRBJ1-1; TRBD1 matches 12 bases. The CDR3 runs 17 residues. Germline V CDR1 and CDR2: SGDLS, YYNGEE. J was trimmed by 5 bases and V by 4 bases; bases with no gene match: 12. The CDR3: CASSSPGTGGKGTEAFF. The CDR3 bases are TGTGCCAGCAGCTCACCCGGGACAGGGGGCAAGGGAACTGAAGCTTTCTTT.

This clonotype was seen many times. The chain recombines TRBV20-1 with TRBJ2-7; the D call may be TRBD1 or TRBD2 (5 bases each). Germline assignment: CDR1 DFQATT and CDR2 SNEGSKA (reference sequence). The CDR3 loop spans 12 amino acids. V was pared by 5 bases and J by 2 bases, with 10 bases between. Here the CDR3 DNA reads TGCAGTGCTTATCGGGACCCCTACGAGCAGTACTTC. Its protein is CSAYRDPYEQYF.

In its sample, this clonotype was seen a few times. Here the CDR3 DNA reads TGTGCCAGCAGCCCCCCGGGACAGGGAGCAACTAATGAAAAACTGTTTTTT. It encodes CASSPPGQGATNEKLFF. V and J are TRBV5-5 and TRBJ1-4, with 9 bases fitting TRBD1. After removal of 4 bases from V and 0 bases from J, the junction contained 7 bases not matched to a gene. The germline gives CDR1 SGHKS, CDR2 YYEKEE (reference sequence). This CDR3 spans 17 amino acids.

This clonotype was detected only a few times. V usage is TRBV7-8 and J usage is TRBJ1-2, with D perhaps TRBD1 (6 bases). This CDR3 has 16 amino acids. CDR1 is SGHVS and CDR2 is FQNEAQ in the germline V gene. The V end was cut by 5 bases, the J end by 0 bases, with 16 bases between. The CDR3, as DNA: TGTGCCAGCAGCCACAAGCGGGGGCTAGCTAACTATGGCTACACCTTC. It translates to CASSHKRGLANYGYTF.

This clonotype was counted at least ten times. The gene calls are TRBV6-1 and TRBJ1-5; D call uncertain. Germline V gives CDR1 MNHNS, CDR2 SASEGT. The CDR3 is 14 residues long. The V end lost 7 bases, the J end lost 0 bases, and 10 bases lay between the germline ends. The DNA of the CDR3 is TGTGCCAGCAAGGGCCGATATAGCAATCAGCCCCAGCATTTT. Its translation is CASKGRYSNQPQHF.

This clonotype was recorded at least ten times. V and J are TRBV7-9 and TRBJ2-2, with 7 bases that match TRBD1. The CDR3 length is 13 residues. Unmatched junction bases numbered 9, after V lost 4 bases and J lost 13 bases. Germline lookup yields CDR1 SEHNR and CDR2 FQNEAQ (reference sequence). DNA for the CDR3: TGTGCCAGCAGCTCGGGACAGCCCTTCGGGCTGTTTTTT. It yields the protein CASSSGQPFGLFF.

This clonotype was seen ten or more times. This sequence joins TRBV6-1 and TRBJ2-5; TRBD1 matches 11 bases. Germline values: CDR1 MNHNS, CDR2 SASEGT. The V gene end was trimmed by 5 bases and the J gene end by 2 bases; junction bases not matched to a gene: 7. CDR3 length: 16 amino acids. CDR3 protein: CASSSGDRGKQETQYF. DNA of the CDR3: TGTGCCAGCAGTTCAGGGGACAGGGGGAAGCAAGAGACCCAGTACTTC.

Comments on this clonotype: A much bigger clone sits one base away, suggesting this may be a read error. This rearrangement joins TRBV12-3 or TRBV12-4 to TRBJ1-3; D unclear. The CDR3 sequence is 15 residues long. Trimming removed 5 bases from V and 4 bases from J, with 15 bases in between. CDR3 nucleotide sequence: TGTGCCAGCAGTCTGACAAGGGCGTCCGGAAACACCATATATTTT. This translates into CASSLTRASGNTIYF.

The genes are TRBV7-9 and TRBJ1-4; no clear D gene. V was trimmed by 2 bases and J by 8 bases, leaving 12 bases between them. The CDR3 covers 14 residues. Germline values: CDR1 SEHNR, CDR2 FQNEAQ (reference sequence). CDR3 sequence: CASSLYSANEKLFF. The CDR3 coding sequence is TGTGCCAGCAGCTTATACTCGGCAAACGAAAAACTGTTTTTT.

Many counts were recorded for this clonotype. V is TRBV7-9 and J is TRBJ2-1; D may correspond to TRBD1 or TRBD2 (5 bases each). Germline loops: CDR1 SEHNR, CDR2 FQNEAQ (reference sequence). The CDR3 runs 16 residues. Deletions cut 2 bases from V and 6 bases from J, with 17 bases between. The CDR3 nucleotides read TGTGCCAGCAGCTTAAGAGGAGGCCAGGGCGTCAATGAGCAGTTCTTC. Translation: CASSLRGGQGVNEQFF.

V is TRBV6-1 and J is TRBJ2-4, with TRBD1 matching 9 bases. In germline, CDR1 is MNHNS, CDR2 SASEGT. The length of the CDR3 is 13 residues. The V gene end was trimmed by 3 bases and the J gene end by 6 bases; junction bases not matched to a gene: 0. The CDR3 spells CASSEGQGNIQYF. The CDR3 bases are TGTGCCAGCAGTGAGGGACAGGGAAACATTCAGTACTTC.

This clonotype was counted at least ten times. This sequence joins TRBV20-1 and TRBJ2-5, with 10 bases fitting TRBD2. The CDR3 loop spans 13 amino acids. The V segment lost 6 bases and the J segment 5 bases; nucleotides outside the gene matches: 6. Germline values: CDR1 DFQATT, CDR2 SNEGSKA (reference sequence). This CDR3 reads CSARTSGSETQYF. The CDR3 nucleotides are TGCAGTGCGCGGACTAGCGGATCTGAGACCCAGTACTTC.

This clonotype was picked up many times. The V gene is TRBV28, the J gene TRBJ1-1, with D hard to call. Germline assignment: CDR1 MDHEN and CDR2 SYDVKM. V was trimmed by 5 bases and J by 11 bases, leaving 18 bases between them. The CDR3 is 13 amino acids. The CDR3 DNA sequence: TGTGCCAGCAGTATAAACAGTGCGGTCGGTGCTTTCTTT. Protein: CASSINSAVGAFF. Based on the CDR3 plus reference TRBV28 and TRBJ1-1, the full variable domain is DVKVTQSSRYLVKRTGEKVFLECVQDMDHENMFWYRQDPGLGLRLIYFSYDVKMKEKGDIPEGYSVSREKKERFSLILESASTNQTSMYLCASSINSAVGAFFGQGTRLTVV.

This rearrangement joins TRBV2 to TRBJ1-1; D gene ambiguous. Trimming left V 2 bases short and J 5 bases short, with 12 bases between. This CDR3 comprises 14 residues. Germline V lookup: CDR1 SNHLY, CDR2 FYNNEI. CDR3 region: CASSERTVLTEAFF. Here the CDR3 DNA reads TGTGCCAGCAGTGAAAGGACCGTCCTTACTGAAGCTTTCTTT.

In this sample, this clonotype turned up many times. The J gene is TRBJ2-1, the V gene TRBV28; the match to TRBD2 covers 7 bases. This CDR3 has 15 residues. Germline V gene lookup returns CDR1 MDHEN and CDR2 SYDVKM. The V and J ends lost 1 base and 1 base, in that order; junction bases with no gene match: 1. Written as DNA, the CDR3 is TGTGCCAGCAGTTTATTGGGGGGGTCCTACAATGAGCAGTTCTTC. It specifies CASSLLGGSYNEQFF.

V and J are TRBV3-1 and TRBJ2-3; 9 nucleotides agree with TRBD1. Unmatched junction bases numbered 4, after V lost 0 bases and J lost 3 bases. CDR1 LGHDT and CDR2 YNNKEL come from the germline V gene (reference sequence). The CDR3 length is 16 residues. The CDR3 bases are TGTGCCAGCAGCCAAGACTTACAGGGGGCTACAGATACGCAGTATTTT. Translating it yields CASSQDLQGATDTQYF.

This clonotype was seen many times. The chain recombines TRBV7-9 with TRBJ2-3; D perhaps matches TRBD2 (6 bases). Trimming took 5 bases from V and 6 from J, leaving 18 bases between them. This CDR3 region has 15 residues. Germline assignment: CDR1 SEHNR and CDR2 FQNEAQ (reference sequence). The CDR3 DNA reads as TGTGCCAGCAGCCCGGGACTCCGGGGAGTTGATACGCAGTATTTT. This sequence encodes CASSPGLRGVDTQYF.

Ten or more counts support this clonotype. The chain recombines TRBV12-3 or TRBV12-4 with TRBJ2-3; D ambiguous. The ends were cut back, 1 base at V and 2 bases at J, with 13 bases in the middle. The CDR3 extends over 16 amino acids. CDR3 DNA: TGTGCCAGCAGTTTAGAAGGACCGAAGTACACAGATACGCAGTATTTT. Translation: CASSLEGPKYTDTQYF.

This clonotype was picked up many times. This rearrangement joins TRBV20-1 to TRBJ2-7, with 8 bases aligning to TRBD1. The V segment lost 2 bases and the J segment 3 bases; nucleotides outside the gene matches: 6. This CDR3 has 14 residues. Germline lookup yields CDR1 DFQATT and CDR2 SNEGSKA (reference sequence). In DNA, the CDR3 is TGCAGTGCTAGAACGGACAGGGTCGACTACGAGCAGTACTTC. Translated, it gives CSARTDRVDYEQYF.

This clonotype was seen repeatedly, ten times or more. The CDR3 loop is CASSFVGGGGDIQYF. CDR3 coding DNA: TGTGCCAGCAGTTTTGTTGGGGGAGGGGGGGACATTCAGTACTTC. The rearrangement links TRBV12-3 or TRBV12-4 to TRBJ2-4; D is perhaps TRBD2 (7 bases). This CDR3 spans 15 amino acids. The ends were cut back, 3 bases at V and 8 bases at J, with 17 bases in the middle.

There are a few counts of this clonotype. The chain links TRBV7-8 to TRBJ2-1; no definite D call. Looked up from germline, CDR1 is SGHVS and CDR2 is FQNEAQ. The CDR3 sequence is 14 residues long. Trimming stripped 8 bases from V and 3 bases from J, with 14 bases between. CDR3 DNA: TGTGCCAGCTCGCCCCACAGAGACTACAATGAGCAGTTCTTC. It specifies CASSPHRDYNEQFF.

The table lists this clonotype with a few counts. V and J are TRBV9 and TRBJ1-2; D is uncertain. Germline V gene data show CDR1 as SGDLS and CDR2 as YYNGEE. This CDR3 is built from 13 residues. Trimming shortened V by 2 bases and J by 7 bases, and 12 bases separated the two germline ends. CDR3 nucleotide sequence: TGTGCCAGCAGCGTCTCGGCGCGCTCTGGCTACACCTTC. Its translation is CASSVSARSGYTF.